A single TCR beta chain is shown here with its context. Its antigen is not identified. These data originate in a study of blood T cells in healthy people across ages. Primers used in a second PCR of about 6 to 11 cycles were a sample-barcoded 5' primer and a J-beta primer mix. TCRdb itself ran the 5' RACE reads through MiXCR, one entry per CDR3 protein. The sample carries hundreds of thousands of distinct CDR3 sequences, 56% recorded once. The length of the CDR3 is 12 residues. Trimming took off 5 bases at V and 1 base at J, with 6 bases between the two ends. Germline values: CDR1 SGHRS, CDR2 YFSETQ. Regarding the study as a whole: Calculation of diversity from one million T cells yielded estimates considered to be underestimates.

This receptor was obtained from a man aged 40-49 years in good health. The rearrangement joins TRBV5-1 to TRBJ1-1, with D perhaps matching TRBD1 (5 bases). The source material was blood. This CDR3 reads CASRDKNTEAFF. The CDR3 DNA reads TGCGCCAGCAGGGACAAGAACACTGAAGCTTTCTTT.